Listed below are T cell receptor beta chains from one sample, sequenced in a study of CD8 T cells in Susac syndrome. TCRdb itself ran the immunoSEQ multiplex PCR reads through MiXCR, one entry per CDR3 protein. The top ten clones hold approximately 0.1% of a sample with roughly 200,000 distinct CDR3 sequences, about 94% of them seen once. The sample taken for sequencing was CD4+ T cells from PBMCs. The receptors derive from a human donor in good health. Both conserved end residues are part of each CDR3.

V,CDR3
TRBV27,CASRSTGMYGYTF
TRBV5-1,CASSLEGGRRGETQYF
TRBV2,CASSTGTGGYEQYF
TRBV28,CASSGDSHNEQFF
TRBV27,CASTPERLSTDTQYF
TRBV20-1,CSASDSLLAKNIQYF
TRBV29-1,CSVKTGVNTEAFF
TRBV28,CASSSSHRGSGNTIYF
TRBV7-2,CASSLKKGNTGELFF
TRBV29-1,CSARLDRGRGQPQHF
TRBV7-2,CASSLAGMMETQYF
TRBV29-1,CSVVRGGPGDKNIQYF
TRBV7-9,CASCERGSHQETQYF
TRBV9,CASSPRQGLSYEQYF
TRBV27,CASSRIPGQGNTEAFF
TRBV19,CASSWAINQPQHF
TRBV20-1,CSASSIVASEQFF
TRBV5-1,CASSSTGPLDEQFF
TRBV6-2/TRBV6-3,CASRGLAEYNEQFF
TRBV29-1,CSVARGTLETQYF
TRBV7-2,CASSSSADTQYF
TRBV20-1,CSARPRTGANYGYTF
TRBV30,CAWRRETEAFF
TRBV5-6,CASSRRGFSYEQYF
TRBV5-1,CASSSTSGSYEQYF
TRBV20-1,CSARSMLGLRDTQYF
TRBV24-1,CATSDRDRVADTQYF
TRBV7-3,CASSLEGLASNEQFF
TRBV14,CASSQERLASYNEQFF
TRBV15,CATSRDNQGATEAFF
TRBV29-1,CSVGASGNNEQFF
TRBV20-1,CSATPTRGGASDTQYF
TRBV7-6,CASSLQGQAEAFF
TRBV6-1,CASSLNADSQETQYF
TRBV5-4,CASSLDGGPSYEQYF
TRBV28,CASSLFAGYNEQFF
TRBV6-5,CASSYPRQGASGANVLTF
TRBV15,CATSREVTAYEQYF
TRBV18,CASSPLAGRTQYF
TRBV3-1,CASSRQSTGYTF
TRBV4-3,CASSRAPGTGSEKLFF
TRBV4-2,CASSRARSGYDEQFF
TRBV12-3/TRBV12-4,CASVSTSGSDEQYF
TRBV3-1,CASSHPERGETQYF
TRBV20-1,CSARRVGGYEQFF